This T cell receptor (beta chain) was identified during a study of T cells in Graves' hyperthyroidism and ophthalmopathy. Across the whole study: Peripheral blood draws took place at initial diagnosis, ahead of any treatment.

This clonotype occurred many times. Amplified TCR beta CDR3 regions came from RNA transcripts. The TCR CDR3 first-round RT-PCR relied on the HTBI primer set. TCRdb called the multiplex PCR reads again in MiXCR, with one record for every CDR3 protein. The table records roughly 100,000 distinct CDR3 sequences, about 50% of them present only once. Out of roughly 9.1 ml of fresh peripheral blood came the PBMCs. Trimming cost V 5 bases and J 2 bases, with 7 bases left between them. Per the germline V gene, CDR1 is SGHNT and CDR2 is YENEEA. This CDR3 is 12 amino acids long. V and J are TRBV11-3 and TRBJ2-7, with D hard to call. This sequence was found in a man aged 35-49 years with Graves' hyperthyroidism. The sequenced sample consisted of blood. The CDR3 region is CASSRRAYEQYF. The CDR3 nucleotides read TGTGCCAGCAGCCGCCGTGCCTACGAGCAGTACTTC.